One T cell receptor beta chain is described in this entry. RNA transcripts were the template for amplifying TCR beta CDR3 regions. Using the HTBI primer set, a first-round RT-PCR was run on the TCR CDR3. Each CDR3 protein gets one entry after TCRdb re-called the multiplex PCR reads with MiXCR. Of 450,000 to 650,000 distinct CDR3 sequences listed, roughly 17% are singletons. Germline V gives CDR1 LNHDA, CDR2 SQIVND (reference sequence). The CDR3 sequence is 16 residues long. The V and J ends lost 4 bases and 9 bases, in that order; junction bases with no gene match: 7. The sample is drawn from a study of T cells in Graves' hyperthyroidism and ophthalmopathy. Fresh peripheral blood, around 10 ml of it, supplied the PBMCs.

Material for sequencing was blood. This TCR derives from a woman under 30 with Graves' ophthalmopathy. The genes are TRBV19 and TRBJ2-1, with TRBD2 identical over 15 bases. The DNA for the CDR3 is TGTGCCAGTAGTACGGGACTAGCGGGAGGATTTGGTGAGCAGTTCTTC. Translation: CASSTGLAGGFGEQFF.